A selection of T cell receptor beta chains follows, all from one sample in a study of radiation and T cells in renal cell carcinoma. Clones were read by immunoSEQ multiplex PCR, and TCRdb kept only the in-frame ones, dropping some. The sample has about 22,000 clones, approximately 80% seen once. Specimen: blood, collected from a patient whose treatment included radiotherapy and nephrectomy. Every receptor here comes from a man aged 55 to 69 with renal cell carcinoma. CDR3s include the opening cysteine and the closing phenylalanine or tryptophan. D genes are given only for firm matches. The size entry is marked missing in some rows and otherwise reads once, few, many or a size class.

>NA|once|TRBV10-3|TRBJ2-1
CAIGAGTLNEQFF
TGTGCCATTGGGGCGGGAACACTAAATGAGCAGTTCTTC
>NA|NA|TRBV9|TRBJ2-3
CASSPRADTQYF
TGTGCCAGCAGCCCCCGGGCAGATACGCAGTATTTT
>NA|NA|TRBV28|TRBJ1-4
CASSLPGSNEKLFF
TGTGCCAGCAGTTTACCGGGCTCTAATGAAAAACTGTTTTTT
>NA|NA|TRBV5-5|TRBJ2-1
CASSLLVGYNEQFF
TGTGCCAGCAGCTTGTTGGTAGGTTACAATGAGCAGTTCTTC
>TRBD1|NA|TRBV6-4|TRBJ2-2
CASSRQGAPSTGELFF
TGTGCCAGCAGCAGACAGGGGGCGCCCTCCACCGGGGAGCTGTTTTTT
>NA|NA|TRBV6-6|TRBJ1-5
CASSLTVGPQHF
TGTGCCAGCAGTCTAACGGTTGGGCCCCAGCATTTT
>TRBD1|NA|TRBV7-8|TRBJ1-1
CASSFSGGRFTEAFF
TGTGCCAGCAGCTTTTCAGGGGGCAGGTTCACTGAAGCTTTCTTT
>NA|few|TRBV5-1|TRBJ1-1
CASSPQGGNTEAFF
TGCGCCAGCAGCCCGCAAGGCGGAAACACTGAAGCTTTCTTT
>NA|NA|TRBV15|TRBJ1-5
CATSSTDYSNQPQHF
TGTGCCACCAGTTCGACAGACTATAGCAATCAGCCCCAGCATTTT
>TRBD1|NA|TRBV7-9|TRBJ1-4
CASSASGQGFEKLFF
TGTGCCAGCAGCGCATCGGGACAGGGCTTTGAAAAACTGTTTTTT
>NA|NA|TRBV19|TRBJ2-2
CASSPIDSQNTGELFF
TGTGCCAGTAGTCCCATAGACAGTCAGAACACCGGGGAGCTGTTTTTT
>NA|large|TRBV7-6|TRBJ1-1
CASAGAGRTEAFF
TGTGCCAGCGCAGGGGCAGGGCGTACTGAAGCTTTCTTT
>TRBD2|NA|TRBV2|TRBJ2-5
CASSTAGVVETQYF
TGTGCCAGTTCGACGGCGGGAGTCGTGGAGACCCAGTACTTC
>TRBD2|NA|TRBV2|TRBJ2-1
CASTRTSGRGNEQFF
TGTGCCAGCACCCGGACTAGCGGGAGGGGCAATGAGCAGTTCTTC
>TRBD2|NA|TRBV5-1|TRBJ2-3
CASSRDRGGSTDTQYF
TGCGCCAGCAGCCGCGACCGGGGAGGGAGCACAGATACGCAGTATTTT
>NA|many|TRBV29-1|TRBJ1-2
CSAEAGENYGYTF
TGCAGCGCCGAGGCAGGGGAGAACTATGGCTACACCTTC
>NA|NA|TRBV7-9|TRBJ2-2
CASSLSQGKGGTGELFF
TGTGCCAGCAGCTTATCTCAGGGAAAGGGTGGTACCGGGGAGCTGTTTTTT
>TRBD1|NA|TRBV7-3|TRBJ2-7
CASSSDRGEEQYF
TGTGCCAGCAGCTCGGACAGGGGAGAAGAGCAGTACTTC
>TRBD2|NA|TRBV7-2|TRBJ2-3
CASSPRLAQNVDAQYF
TGTGCCAGCAGCCCCCGACTAGCACAGAACGTAGATGCGCAGTATTTT
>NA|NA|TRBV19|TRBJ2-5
CASSVADRQETQYF
TGTGCCAGTAGTGTCGCGGACAGACAAGAGACCCAGTACTTC
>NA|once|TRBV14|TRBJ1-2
CASSQDFVRGGYTF
TGTGCCAGCAGCCAAGATTTCGTCCGGGGTGGCTACACCTTC
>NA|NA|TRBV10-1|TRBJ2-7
CASSERGTSEQYF
TGCGCCAGCAGTGAGAGAGGGACATCGGAGCAGTACTTC
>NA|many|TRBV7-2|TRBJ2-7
CASSSTYSGLQYF
TGTGCCAGCAGCTCTACATACTCAGGCTTGCAGTACTTC
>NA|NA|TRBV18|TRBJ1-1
CASSPFQEEAFF
TGTGCCAGCTCACCGTTTCAAGAGGAAGCTTTCTTT
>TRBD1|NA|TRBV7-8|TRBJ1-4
CASSFTGGEKLFF
TGTGCCAGCAGCTTTACAGGGGGTGAAAAACTGTTTTTT
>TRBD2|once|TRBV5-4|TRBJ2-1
CASSLGGSLYNEQFF
TGTGCCAGCAGCTTGGGCGGGAGCCTCTACAATGAGCAGTTCTTC
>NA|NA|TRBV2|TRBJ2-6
CASSRKPSGANVLTF
TGTGCCAGCAGTCGGAAGCCCTCTGGGGCCAACGTCCTGACTTTC
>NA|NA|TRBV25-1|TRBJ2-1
CASSELGTFNEQFF
TGTGCCAGCAGTGAATTAGGGACTTTTAATGAGCAGTTCTTC
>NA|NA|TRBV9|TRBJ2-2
CASSGTVNTGELFF
TGTGCCAGCAGCGGGACAGTAAACACCGGGGAGCTGTTTTTT
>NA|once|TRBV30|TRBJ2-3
CASTGGWSDTQYF
TGTGCCTCAACCGGGGGCTGGTCAGATACGCAGTATTTT
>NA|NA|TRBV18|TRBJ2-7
CASSPSLSASSYEQYF
TGTGCCAGCTCACCCTCACTGTCCGCCAGCTCCTACGAGCAGTACTTC
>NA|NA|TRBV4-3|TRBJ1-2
CASSQGLNYGYTF
TGCGCCAGCAGCCAAGGGCTCAACTATGGCTACACCTTC
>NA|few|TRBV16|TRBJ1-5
CASSPSEHSNQPQHF
TGTGCCAGCAGCCCCTCGGAACATAGCAATCAGCCCCAGCATTTT
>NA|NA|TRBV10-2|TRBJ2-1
CASRRGQTTFYNEQFF
TGCGCCAGCAGACGAGGACAGACAACCTTTTACAATGAGCAGTTCTTC
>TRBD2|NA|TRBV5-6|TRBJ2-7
CASSSLAGPGEQYF
TGTGCCAGCAGCTCCCTAGCGGGGCCTGGGGAGCAGTACTTC
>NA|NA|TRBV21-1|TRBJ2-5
CASSNGTGGEETQYF
TGTGCCAGCAGCAATGGGACAGGTGGGGAAGAGACCCAGTACTTC
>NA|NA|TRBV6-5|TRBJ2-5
CASKGDWGGDQYF
TGTGCCAGCAAAGGGGATTGGGGCGGCGACCAGTACTTC
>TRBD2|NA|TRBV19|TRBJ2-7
CANSGTSSHEQYF
TGTGCCAACTCCGGGACTAGTAGCCACGAGCAGTACTTC
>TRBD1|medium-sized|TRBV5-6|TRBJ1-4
CASSSQQGAVEKLFF
TGTGCCAGCAGCTCTCAACAGGGGGCGGTTGAAAAACTGTTTTTT
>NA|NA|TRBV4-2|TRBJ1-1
CASSPVVGTALGEAFF
TGTGCCAGCAGCCCTGTGGTCGGGACGGCCTTGGGGGAAGCTTTCTTT
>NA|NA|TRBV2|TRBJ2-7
CASSGDGTSRQYF
TGTGCCAGCAGTGGGGACGGGACTTCCAGGCAGTACTTC
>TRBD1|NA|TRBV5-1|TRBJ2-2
CASSLTAGGRAGELFF
TGCGCCAGCAGCTTGACAGCAGGGGGCCGGGCCGGGGAGCTGTTTTTT
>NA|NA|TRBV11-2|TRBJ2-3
CASSLAGGAGDTQYF
TGTGCCAGCAGCTTAGCTGGTGGGGCTGGGGATACGCAGTATTTT
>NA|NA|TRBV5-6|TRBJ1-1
CASSLGSYTEAFF
TGTGCCAGCAGCTTGGGGAGTTACACTGAAGCTTTCTTT
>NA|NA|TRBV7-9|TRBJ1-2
CASSLPRDGSVVGF
TGTGCCAGCAGCTTACCCCGGGACGGTTCTGTGGTAGGATTC
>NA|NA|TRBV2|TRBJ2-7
CASRRDTTYEQYF
TGTGCCAGCAGGAGGGACACAACCTACGAGCAGTACTTC
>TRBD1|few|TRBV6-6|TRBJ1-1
CASRGTERNTEAFF
TGTGCCAGCAGGGGGACAGAAAGAAACACTGAAGCTTTCTTT
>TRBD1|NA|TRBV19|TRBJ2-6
CASKIWDSEIGANVLTF
TGTGCCAGTAAAATTTGGGACAGCGAAATTGGGGCCAACGTCCTGACTTTC
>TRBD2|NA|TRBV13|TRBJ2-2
CASSSTPGLALAVGELFF
TGTGCCAGCAGTTCTACTCCCGGACTAGCATTGGCGGTCGGGGAGCTGTTTTTT
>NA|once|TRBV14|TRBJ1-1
CASSQKNTEAFF
TGTGCCAGCAGCCAAAAGAACACTGAAGCTTTCTTT
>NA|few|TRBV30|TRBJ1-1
CAWSPPRGAFF
TGTGCCTGGAGTCCTCCCCGCGGGGCTTTCTTT